These 28 T cell receptor beta chains share one sample of origin, sequenced in a study of cytomegalovirus exposure and HLA in healthy donors. Amplification used 60 Vbeta primers and 13 Jbeta primers. Clones were read by immunoSEQ multiplex PCR, and TCRdb kept only the in-frame ones, dropping some. The sample holds around 130,000 clones. Material: PBMCs. These receptor sequences come from a woman aged 60-75 years in good health and CMV-seronegative.

V usage is TRBV25-1 and J usage is TRBJ2-3; 8 bases agree with TRBD2. There are 14 residues in the CDR3. From germline, CDR1 is MGHDK and CDR2 SYGVNS. Trimming at V came to 6 bases and at J to 2 bases, leaving 4 bases not matched to a gene. The CDR3 spells CASSGGGPTDTQYF. CDR3 in DNA: TGTGCCAGCAGCGGGGGGGGTCCCACAGATACGCAGTATTTT.

The chain joins TRBV5-4 to TRBJ1-6; D is perhaps TRBD1 (6 bases). Germline CDR1 and CDR2: SGHNT and YYREEE (reference sequence). This CDR3 contains 14 residues. V gave up 1 base and J gave up 7 bases, with 9 bases separating them. The CDR3 sequence: CASSLTGTNSPLHF. CDR3 in DNA: TGTGCCAGCAGCTTGACAGGGACCAATTCACCCCTCCACTTT.

This chain connects TRBV28 to TRBJ1-5; possibly TRBD1 for D (6 bases). V dropped 6 bases and J dropped 5 bases, with 17 bases sitting between them. Germline lookup yields CDR1 MDHEN and CDR2 SYDVKM. This CDR3 region has 15 residues. The DNA for the CDR3 is TGTGCCAGCAGCCACCAACAGGGTAATCATCAGCCCCAGCATTTT. Translated: CASSHQQGNHQPQHF.

The CDR3 DNA sequence: TGTGCCAGCGGAAACCTCATAGCGGGGGACGCAGATACGCAGTATTTT. It encodes CASGNLIAGDADTQYF. The genes are TRBV27 and TRBJ2-3, with 9 bases aligning to TRBD2. Germline lookup yields CDR1 MNHEY and CDR2 SMNVEV (reference sequence). V trimming: 8 bases; J trimming: 4 bases; junction bases outside the gene matches: 13. The CDR3 loop spans 16 amino acids.

The chain has TRBV4-1 and TRBJ2-3; 11 bases match TRBD2. The CDR3 contains 14 residues. Germline CDR1 and CDR2: MGHRA and YSYEKL. The ends lost 4 bases at V and 6 bases at J; junction bases unmatched: 3. The CDR3 DNA reads TGCGCCAGCAGCCGACTAGCGGGGTTGGATACGCAGTATTTT. This encodes CASSRLAGLDTQYF.

The gene calls are TRBV19 and TRBJ2-1, with D perhaps matching TRBD2 (6 bases). Per the germline V gene, CDR1 is LNHDA and CDR2 is SQIVND (reference sequence). V lost 5 bases to trimming and J lost 7 bases, with 6 bases between them. The CDR3 spans 11 residues. The CDR3 reads CASSRGNEQFF. CDR3 coding DNA: TGTGCCAGTAGTCGGGGGAATGAGCAGTTCTTC.

This chain joins TRBV29-1 and TRBJ2-7; 8 nucleotides agree with TRBD2. Germline lookup yields CDR1 SQVTM and CDR2 ANQGSEA. The CDR3 consists of 11 residues. The V and J ends lost 7 bases and 9 bases, in that order; junction bases with no gene match: 8. The CDR3 nucleotides are TGCAGCGCTACGGGGGGGCAGGGGCAGTACTTC. It codes for CSATGGQGQYF.

This chain links TRBV2 with TRBJ1-5; no reliable D call. In germline, CDR1 is SNHLY, CDR2 FYNNEI. CDR3 length: 17 amino acids. V was trimmed by 6 bases and J by 7 bases, leaving 25 bases between them. CDR3 DNA sequence: TGTGCCAGCAGCGACAATATCCCCTCTGTAACGGGACAGCCCCAGCATTTT. It is translated as CASSDNIPSVTGQPQHF.

This chain connects TRBV2 to TRBJ2-5; a possible D gene is TRBD1 (5 bases). The better agreement between TRBJ2-7 and the DNA end casts doubt on the J call. The CDR3 has 14 residues. The germline CDR1 and CDR2 sequences are SNHLY and FYNNEI. This chain's CDR3 is CASKGVDRGYEQYF. The CDR3 DNA reads TGTGCCTCCAAAGGGGTAGACAGAGGCTACGAGCAGTACTTC.

The genes are TRBV2 and TRBJ2-3; 10 bases match TRBD2. The V gene's germline CDR1 is SNHLY and CDR2 FYNNEI. V lost 6 bases to trimming and J lost 3 bases; unmatched junction nucleotides: 12. The length of the CDR3 is 17 residues. CDR3 loop: CASRGSIAGGLTDTQYF. CDR3 DNA: TGTGCCAGCAGAGGTAGCATAGCGGGGGGTCTGACAGATACGCAGTATTTT.

The chain uses TRBV7-3 and TRBJ2-2; D call uncertain. V lost 2 bases and J 7 bases, leaving 8 bases between the germline ends. CDR3 length: 13 amino acids. CDR1 SGHTA and CDR2 FQGTGA come from the germline V gene. The CDR3: CASSLGPNGELFF. The CDR3 coding sequence is TGTGCCAGCAGCTTAGGGCCGAACGGGGAGCTGTTTTTT.

V is TRBV27 and J is TRBJ2-5; TRBD1 matches 11 bases. CDR3 length: 15 amino acids. The germline V gene has CDR1 MNHEY and CDR2 SMNVEV (reference sequence). V lost 6 bases and J lost 10; bases outside the gene matches: 13. CDR3 region: CASRRTGGVLRLQYF. The CDR3 region has the DNA TGTGCCAGCAGACGGACAGGGGGCGTTTTGAGACTCCAGTACTTC.

The chain links TRBV19 to TRBJ2-2; 10 nucleotides align to TRBD1. The CDR3 covers 15 residues. Germline lookup yields CDR1 LNHDA and CDR2 SQIVND (reference sequence). J was trimmed by 4 bases and V by 8 bases; bases with no gene match: 7. CDR3 sequence: CASATGTGVTGELFF. The CDR3 region has the DNA TGTGCCAGTGCAACAGGGACAGGGGTCACCGGGGAGCTGTTTTTT.

The chain couples TRBV7-9 to TRBJ2-3, with D unresolved. Germline V gene data show CDR1 as SEHNR and CDR2 as FQNEAQ (reference sequence). Trimming took off 10 bases at V and 5 bases at J, with 13 bases between the two ends. The CDR3 contains 12 residues. The CDR3 loop reads CAIIPAEDTQYF. As DNA, the CDR3 is TGTGCCATCATACCCGCGGAAGATACGCAGTATTTT.

With regard to this clone: The same CDR3 is also encoded by other DNA sequences in this sample. The chain couples TRBV2 to TRBJ2-7; 12 bases fit TRBD1. This CDR3 is 14 amino acids long. V was pared by 7 bases and J by 5 bases, with 6 bases of the junction left unmatched. In germline, CDR1 is SNHLY, CDR2 FYNNEI. The CDR3 loop reads CASNAGTGGHEQYF. For the CDR3, the DNA is TGTGCCAGCAATGCCGGGACAGGGGGCCACGAGCAGTACTTC.

V usage is TRBV29-1 and J usage is TRBJ2-7; TRBD2 is a possible D gene (5 bases). CDR3 size: 12 residues. Germline CDR1 and CDR2: SQVTM and ANQGSEA. V gave up 4 bases and J gave up 3 bases, with 10 bases separating them. The CDR3 region is CSVVPADYEQYF. The CDR3 region has the DNA TGCAGCGTTGTTCCAGCGGACTACGAGCAGTACTTC.

The J gene is TRBJ1-6, the V gene TRBV7-2; D is undetermined. V was pared by 0 bases and J by 10 bases, with 16 bases between. CDR1 and CDR2 (germline): SGHTA, FQGNSA. CDR3 size: 16 residues. DNA for the CDR3: TGTGCCAGCAGCTTAGCCTTTCCCTCCCAGCGGTCACCCCTCCACTTT. Its translation is CASSLAFPSQRSPLHF.

The CDR3 loop reads CAWGTTYNSPLHF. The DNA of the CDR3 is TGTGCCTGGGGGACAACTTATAATTCACCCCTCCACTTT. The V and J genes are TRBV30 and TRBJ1-6; D possibly corresponds to TRBD1 (6 bases). Germline assignment: CDR1 GTSNPN and CDR2 SVGIG (reference sequence). The germline V and J ends were trimmed by 5 bases and 4 bases, with 9 bases remaining between them. CDR3 length: 13 residues.

V usage is TRBV13 and J usage is TRBJ2-3; 14 positions match TRBD2. Germline-derived CDR1 and CDR2 are PRHDT and FYEKMQ (reference sequence). This CDR3 is 19 amino acids long. V dropped 4 bases and J dropped 4; count of bases not matched to a gene: 13. The CDR3 spells CASSSRLAGGPTFSDTQYF. CDR3 coding DNA: TGTGCCAGCAGCTCACGACTAGCGGGGGGGCCAACGTTCTCAGATACGCAGTATTTT.

Regarding this clone: Its ends do not fully match the called genes, so a read error is possible. The J gene is TRBJ2-1, the V gene TRBV6-1, with D uncertain. Germline V gives CDR1 MNHNS, CDR2 SASEGT. CDR3 length: 14 amino acids. The CDR3 DNA is TGTGCCAGCAGTGACAGGCTGGGCTACAGTGAGCAGTTCTTC. Its protein product is CASSDRLGYSEQFF.

CDR3: CASSWGQASNEKLFF. The CDR3 DNA sequence: TGCGCCAGCAGCTGGGGGCAGGCCTCTAATGAAAAACTGTTTTTT. This sequence joins TRBV5-1 and TRBJ1-4, with D possibly matching TRBD1 (6 bases). CDR3 size: 15 residues. In germline, CDR1 is SGHRS, CDR2 YFSETQ. Trimming removed 3 bases from V and 3 bases from J, with 12 bases in between.

The chain uses TRBV2 and TRBJ1-1; weak D call: TRBD1 (5 bases). V gave up 2 bases and J gave up 3 bases, with 13 bases separating them. Germline V gives CDR1 SNHLY, CDR2 FYNNEI. This CDR3 comprises 15 residues. The CDR3 reads CASSEQGGLDTEAFF. The CDR3 DNA follows: TGTGCCAGCAGTGAACAGGGTGGCTTAGACACTGAAGCTTTCTTT. The full variable domain, in which reference TRBV2 and TRBJ1-1 provide the parts outside the CDR3, is EPEVTQTPSHQVTQMGQEVILRCVPISNHLYFYWYRQILGQKVEFLVSFYNNEISEKSEIFDDQFSVERPDGSNFTLKIRSTKLEDSAMYFCASSEQGGLDTEAFFGQGTRLTVV.

The chain uses TRBV29-1 and TRBJ1-3, with 7 bases aligning to TRBD1. The germline V gene has CDR1 SQVTM and CDR2 ANQGSEA. CDR3 length equals 12 residues. With V trimmed by 7 bases and J by 6 bases, 6 bases remained unmatched. CDR3 sequence: CSAQGSSNTIYF. CDR3 nucleotides: TGCAGCGCACAGGGGTCTTCAAACACCATATATTTT.

The chain combines TRBV7-9 with TRBJ1-5; 7 bases are a match to TRBD1. Germline V gives CDR1 SEHNR, CDR2 FQNEAQ (reference sequence). This CDR3 comprises 14 residues. The ends lost 5 bases at V and 1 base at J; junction bases unmatched: 2. CDR3 DNA sequence: TGTGCCAGCAGCACGACAGGGAGCAATCAGCCCCAGCATTTT. Translating it yields CASSTTGSNQPQHF. The full variable domain, rest sourced from reference TRBV7-9 and TRBJ1-5, is DTGVSQNPRHKITKRGQNVTFRCDPISEHNRLYWYRQTLGQGPEFLTYFQNEAQLEKSRLLSDRFSAERPKGSFSTLEIQRTEQGDSAMYLCASSTTGSNQPQHFGDGTRLSIL.

The chain carries TRBV2 and TRBJ2-3; 16 bases agree with TRBD2. Germline-derived CDR1 and CDR2 are SNHLY and FYNNEI. J lost 3 bases, V lost 6 bases, and 12 bases had no gene match. This CDR3 is 19 amino acids long. As DNA, the CDR3 is TGTGCCAGCAGGCCACCCGGGACTAGCGGGAGGGCCCGTACAGATACGCAGTATTTT. This encodes CASRPPGTSGRARTDTQYF.

The chain is built from TRBV11-2 and TRBJ2-1; TRBD2 is a possible D gene (6 bases). Between the trimmed V and J ends, which lost 0 bases and 9 bases, there was a span of 18 bases. In germline, CDR1 is SGHAT, CDR2 FQNNGV. The CDR3 contains 16 residues. The CDR3 nucleotides read TGTGCCAGCAGCTTAGAGAGGGCCCGCGGGATCGCTGAGCAGTTCTTC. It translates to CASSLERARGIAEQFF.

The chain has TRBV27 and TRBJ1-1, with D perhaps TRBD1 (5 bases). The V gene's germline CDR1 is MNHEY and CDR2 SMNVEV (reference sequence). The CDR3 runs to 16 residues. V was cut by 6 bases and J by 5 bases, with 22 bases left in between. Here the CDR3 reads CASSLKYGTLTTEAFF. The DNA of the CDR3 is TGTGCCAGCAGCCTTAAATACGGGACTTTAACAACTGAAGCTTTCTTT.

The V gene is TRBV28, the J gene TRBJ2-1, with D hard to call. Trimming removed 4 bases from V and 4 bases from J, with 5 bases in between. The CDR3 spans 12 residues. In germline, CDR1 is MDHEN, CDR2 SYDVKM. Here the CDR3 reads CASSSPYNEQFF. DNA for the CDR3: TGTGCCAGCAGTTCCCCATACAATGAGCAGTTCTTC.